This T cell receptor (beta chain) stems from a study of T cells in Graves' hyperthyroidism and ophthalmopathy. Findings and caveats of the study: Most clonotypes that expanded in the thyroid above 0.001 also showed up in blood.

Amplification targeted TCR beta CDR3 regions from RNA transcripts. The TCR CDR3 was amplified in a first-round RT-PCR using the HTBI primer set. Each CDR3 protein gets one entry after TCRdb re-called the multiplex PCR reads with MiXCR. The sample has around 260,000 distinct CDR3 sequences, about 25% seen once. Patients aged 18 to 65 had newly diagnosed hyperthyroidism that had lasted under 2 months. CDR1 DFQATT and CDR2 SNEGSKA come from the germline V gene (reference sequence). Trimming took 5 bases from V and 0 from J, leaving 14 bases between them. The CDR3 spans 15 residues. This clonotype was detected many times. The antigen is undetermined.

This TCR was sampled from a man aged 40-49 years with Graves' hyperthyroidism that later progressed to Graves' ophthalmopathy. Material: blood. J is TRBJ1-3 and V is TRBV20-1; D is uncertain. CDR3 sequence: CSAPDPYDSGNTIYF. CDR3 nucleotide sequence: TGCAGTGCTCCCGACCCCTACGACTCTGGAAACACCATATATTTT.